The rows below give T cell receptor beta chains drawn from one sample of a study of low-dose radiotherapy and immunotherapy resistance in tumors. In TCRdb, the reads were re-called with MiXCR into one record per CDR3 protein. The top ten hold 9.5% to 15% of the sample, which has about 91,000 distinct CDR3 sequences, about 20% seen once. Sample: PBMCs, taken after low-dose radiotherapy plus immunotherapy. These receptors were taken from a female donor with ovarian cancer. CDR3s include the opening cysteine and the closing phenylalanine or tryptophan. The D gene is left open where the match is weak. Clone size is given for some rows only: seen once, a few or many times, or a class if the clone is expanded.

v_gene: TRBV20-1
abundance: many
j_gene: TRBJ1-2
d_gene: -
CDR3aa: CSARAGGAVGYTF
CDR3nt: TGCAGTGCTAGAGCTGGGGGCGCGGTTGGCTACACCTTC

v_gene: TRBV2
abundance: many
j_gene: TRBJ2-4
d_gene: TRBD2
CDR3aa: CASSEDGGAIKNIQYF
CDR3nt: TGTGCCAGCAGTGAAGACGGGGGGGCGATCAAAAACATTCAGTACTTC

v_gene: TRBV5-1
abundance: many
j_gene: TRBJ2-7
d_gene: -
CDR3aa: CASPSRTTSYEQYF
CDR3nt: TGCGCCAGCCCTTCCAGGACCACCTCCTACGAGCAGTACTTC

v_gene: TRBV4-2
abundance: many
j_gene: TRBJ2-4
d_gene: TRBD2
CDR3aa: CASSQGTSGTIQYF
CDR3nt: TGTGCCAGCAGCCAAGGGACTAGCGGTACCATTCAGTACTTC

v_gene: TRBV6-2/TRBV6-3
abundance: many
j_gene: TRBJ2-2
d_gene: -
CDR3aa: CASIPGTPVNTGELFF
CDR3nt: TGTGCCAGCATCCCCGGGACCCCCGTGAACACCGGGGAGCTGTTTTTT

v_gene: TRBV9
abundance: many
j_gene: TRBJ2-1
d_gene: TRBD1
CDR3aa: CASSVGRGRNEQFF
CDR3nt: TGTGCCAGCAGCGTAGGTAGGGGGCGGAATGAGCAGTTCTTC

v_gene: TRBV12-3/TRBV12-4
abundance: many
j_gene: TRBJ2-1
d_gene: -
CDR3aa: CASSLSGILFYNEQFF
CDR3nt: TGTGCCAGCAGTTTGTCCGGGATACTATTCTACAATGAGCAGTTCTTC

v_gene: TRBV7-9
abundance: many
j_gene: TRBJ2-2
d_gene: TRBD1
CDR3aa: CASSPRTGFGELFF
CDR3nt: TGTGCCAGCAGCCCCAGGACAGGGTTCGGGGAGCTGTTTTTT

v_gene: TRBV6-2/TRBV6-3
abundance: -
j_gene: TRBJ2-2
d_gene: TRBD1
CDR3aa: CASSDQGAWLFF
CDR3nt: TGTGCCAGCAGTGATCAGGGGGCATGGCTGTTTTTT

v_gene: TRBV6-2/TRBV6-3
abundance: -
j_gene: TRBJ2-2
d_gene: -
CDR3aa: CASRLGLKNTGELFFF
CDR3nt: -

v_gene: TRBV20-1
abundance: many
j_gene: TRBJ1-1
d_gene: TRBD1
CDR3aa: CSVITPGTVNTEAFF
CDR3nt: TGCAGTGTGATAACGCCCGGGACAGTTAACACTGAAGCTTTCTTT

v_gene: TRBV6-1
abundance: many
j_gene: TRBJ1-5
d_gene: TRBD1
CDR3aa: CASSEAAQGARQPQHF
CDR3nt: TGTGCCAGCAGTGAAGCGGCCCAGGGGGCGAGACAGCCCCAGCATTTT

v_gene: TRBV20-1
abundance: few
j_gene: TRBJ1-2
d_gene: -
CDR3aa: CSAPRRGGGYTF
CDR3nt: TGCAGTGCTCCGAGGAGGGGGGGCGGCTACACCTTC

v_gene: TRBV7-3
abundance: many
j_gene: TRBJ2-5
d_gene: -
CDR3aa: CASSLTGALRETQYF
CDR3nt: TGTGCCAGCAGCTTAACGGGGGCCCTCCGGGAGACCCAGTACTTC

v_gene: TRBV12-5
abundance: -
j_gene: TRBJ1-2
d_gene: -
CDR3aa: CASGSIISGTLNYGYTF
CDR3nt: TGTGCTAGTGGTTCGATAATTTCCGGGACACTGAACTATGGCTACACCTTC

v_gene: TRBV5-3
abundance: -
j_gene: TRBJ2-3
d_gene: -
CDR3aa: CASSPARGTQYF
CDR3nt: TGTGCCAGCAGCCCGGCCCGGGGGACGCAGTATTTT

v_gene: TRBV6-2/TRBV6-3
abundance: many
j_gene: TRBJ2-2
d_gene: -
CDR3aa: CASRGFTHGELFF
CDR3nt: TGTGCCAGCCGCGGATTCACGCACGGGGAGCTGTTTTTT

v_gene: TRBV7-2
abundance: many
j_gene: TRBJ1-2
d_gene: TRBD1
CDR3aa: CASSPSGQGEGYTF
CDR3nt: TGTGCCAGCAGCCCATCGGGACAGGGTGAGGGCTACACCTTC

v_gene: TRBV28
abundance: few
j_gene: TRBJ2-5
d_gene: -
CDR3aa: CASSLRVRKETQYF
CDR3nt: TGTGCCAGCAGTTTAAGGGTACGAAAAGAGACCCAGTACTTC

v_gene: TRBV5-4
abundance: -
j_gene: TRBJ2-2
d_gene: -
CDR3aa: CASRSSGAINTGELFF
CDR3nt: TGTGCCAGCAGGTCCTCGGGGGCGATAAACACCGGGGAGCTGTTTTTT

v_gene: TRBV6-1
abundance: many
j_gene: TRBJ2-3
d_gene: -
CDR3aa: CASSEPSSSTDTQYF
CDR3nt: TGTGCCAGCAGTGAACCCTCTTCTAGCACAGATACGCAGTATTTT

v_gene: TRBV11-3
abundance: many
j_gene: TRBJ1-1
d_gene: -
CDR3aa: CASSEQGWGMNTEAFF
CDR3nt: TGTGCCAGCAGCGAACAGGGTTGGGGTATGAACACTGAAGCTTTCTTT

v_gene: TRBV6-2/TRBV6-3
abundance: many
j_gene: TRBJ2-7
d_gene: TRBD1
CDR3aa: CASRTGIREQYF
CDR3nt: TGTGCCAGCAGGACAGGGATACGCGAGCAGTACTTC

v_gene: TRBV5-1
abundance: -
j_gene: TRBJ1-1
d_gene: TRBD1
CDR3aa: CASSPGQENTEAFF
CDR3nt: TGCGCCAGCAGCCCCGGACAGGAAAACACTGAAGCTTTCTTT

v_gene: TRBV3-1
abundance: few
j_gene: TRBJ1-1
d_gene: -
CDR3aa: CASSQLRDGEAFF
CDR3nt: TGTGCCAGCAGCCAGCTCCGGGACGGTGAAGCTTTCTTT

v_gene: TRBV30
abundance: many
j_gene: TRBJ1-5
d_gene: -
CDR3aa: CAWSPDRNQPQHF
CDR3nt: TGTGCCTGGAGTCCCGACCGAAATCAGCCCCAGCATTTT

v_gene: TRBV10-2
abundance: many
j_gene: TRBJ1-1
d_gene: TRBD1
CDR3aa: CASSIGQGRGTEAFF
CDR3nt: TGCGCCAGCAGTATCGGACAGGGTCGGGGCACTGAAGCTTTCTTT

v_gene: TRBV24-1
abundance: many
j_gene: TRBJ2-2
d_gene: -
CDR3aa: CATSDPRQNTGELFFF
CDR3nt: -

v_gene: TRBV5-1
abundance: many
j_gene: TRBJ2-7
d_gene: -
CDR3aa: CASSFLGDEQYF
CDR3nt: TGCGCCAGCAGCTTTCTCGGGGACGAGCAGTACTTC